The 25 T cell receptor beta chains listed next were all sequenced from one sample in a study of identical twins. MiXCR, run by TCRdb on the 5' RACE reads, gives a single entry per CDR3 protein. The data hold about 920,000 distinct CDR3 sequences, with 9% to 15% observed a single time. In addition, the sample was reused for a study of yellow fever vaccine responses in identical twins.

The specimen sequenced was PBMCs. The receptor set was obtained from a woman aged 18-30 years in good health.

V usage is TRBV20-1 and J usage is TRBJ2-2; a weak D match, TRBD2 (5 bases). Deletions cut 3 bases from V and 6 bases from J, with 14 bases between. Germline V lookup: CDR1 DFQATT, CDR2 SNEGSKA (reference sequence). The CDR3 loop spans 14 amino acids. The CDR3 reads CSARALDGAGELFF. As DNA, the CDR3 is TGCAGTGCTAGGGCCCTAGACGGGGCCGGGGAGCTGTTTTTT.

This clonotype was observed at least ten times. This chain connects TRBV20-1 to TRBJ2-1; TRBD1 matches at 9 bases. CDR3 length: 18 amino acids. CDR1 and CDR2 from the germline V gene are DFQATT and SNEGSKA (reference sequence). After removal of 1 base from V and 5 bases from J, the junction contained 15 bases not matched to a gene. The CDR3 is CSARGWGTGYIWDNEQFF. The CDR3, as DNA: TGCAGTGCTAGAGGATGGGGGACAGGGTACATCTGGGACAATGAGCAGTTCTTC.

This clonotype was detected only once. J is TRBJ2-1 and V is TRBV2; possibly TRBD2 for D (6 bases). The V end was cut by 7 bases, the J end by 5 bases, with 15 bases between. The V gene's germline CDR1 is SNHLY and CDR2 FYNNEI. The CDR3 consists of 14 residues. CDR3 protein: CASKAEGTNNEQFF. The CDR3 bases are TGTGCCAGCAAAGCGGAGGGGACGAACAATGAGCAGTTCTTC.

This clonotype has ten or more counts. This chain connects TRBV10-2 to TRBJ2-3; weak D call: TRBD2 (6 bases). Germline loops: CDR1 WSHSY, CDR2 SAAADI. Trimming removed 3 bases at V and 1 base at J, with 8 bases between. CDR3 length: 14 amino acids. This CDR3 is CASSDPSGTDTQYF. DNA of the CDR3: TGCGCCAGCAGTGACCCTAGCGGCACAGATACGCAGTATTTT.

The CDR3 spells CATGLAGPNEQFF. CDR3 DNA sequence: TGTGCCACGGGACTAGCGGGACCCAATGAGCAGTTCTTC. The chain carries TRBV24-1 and TRBJ2-1, with 13 positions matching TRBD2. Unmatched junction bases numbered 2, after V lost 10 bases and J lost 6 bases. CDR1 is KGHDR and CDR2 is SFDVKD in the germline V gene. The CDR3 extends over 13 amino acids.

The rearrangement links TRBV2 to TRBJ2-5; D is unclear. V was clipped by 6 bases and J by 5 bases, with 19 bases between them. Germline V gene sequence: CDR1 SNHLY, CDR2 FYNNEI. This CDR3 contains 15 residues. For the CDR3, the DNA is TGTGCCAGCAGGTCGGAGACCGTGGTTTCGGAGACCCAGTACTTC. Amino acid sequence: CASRSETVVSETQYF.

This clonotype was recorded many times. This chain links TRBV10-3 with TRBJ1-1, with a tentative D call TRBD1 (5 bases). The CDR3 is 15 residues long. Trimming shortened V by 2 bases and J by 0 bases, and 10 bases separated the two germline ends. The germline V gene encodes CDR1 ENHRY and CDR2 SYGVKD. This CDR3 reads CAISEVDSLNTEAFF. Written as DNA, the CDR3 is TGTGCCATCAGTGAGGTTGACAGCCTGAACACTGAAGCTTTCTTT.

This clonotype appeared many times. The chain couples TRBV20-1 to TRBJ2-2; the D call may be TRBD1 or TRBD2 (5 bases each). This CDR3 has 15 residues. Trimming took 3 bases from V and 1 from J, leaving 12 bases between them. Germline loops: CDR1 DFQATT, CDR2 SNEGSKA (reference sequence). The CDR3 is CSASPGAGNTGELFF. In DNA, the CDR3 is TGCAGTGCTAGCCCCGGGGCGGGGAACACCGGGGAGCTGTTTTTT.

In DNA, the CDR3 is TGTGCCAGCTTAGGGCCGGACAGGGGAGACACCGGGGAGCTGTTTTTT. It translates to CASLGPDRGDTGELFF. The rearrangement links TRBV28 to TRBJ2-2; 9 bases fit TRBD1. Losses at the gene ends were 8 bases for V and 3 bases for J; bases not matched to a gene: 10. Per germline, CDR1 MDHEN and CDR2 SYDVKM. The CDR3 sequence is 16 residues long.

This clonotype was seen a few times. The V call is TRBV4-1, the J call TRBJ2-5; no clear D. The germline gives CDR1 MGHRA, CDR2 YSYEKL. CDR3 length equals 16 residues. Trimming removed 1 base from V and 5 bases from J, with 17 bases in between. The CDR3 DNA follows: TGCGCCAGCAGCCAAGTGGTGAGCCGGCAGTGGGAGACCCAGTACTTC. As protein: CASSQVVSRQWETQYF.

The CDR3 DNA sequence: TGTGCCAGCAGCCATATGGGACTAGCGGGAACCCTGAGCTCCTACAATGAGCAGTTCTTC. As protein: CASSHMGLAGTLSSYNEQFF. The chain recombines TRBV14 with TRBJ2-1, with 13 nucleotides matching TRBD2. The ends lost 3 bases at V and 0 bases at J; junction bases unmatched: 11. In germline, CDR1 is SGHDN, CDR2 FVKESK. CDR3 length equals 20 residues. The whole variable domain, filled in from reference TRBV14 and TRBJ2-1, reads EAGVTQFPSHSVIEKGQTVTLRCDPISGHDNLYWYRRVMGKEIKFLLHFVKESKQDESGMPNNRFLAERTGGTYSTLKVQPAELEDSGVYFCASSHMGLAGTLSSYNEQFFGPGTRLTVL.

The sample holds a few counts of this clonotype. The V call is TRBV28, the J call TRBJ2-5; 9 bases are shared with TRBD2. V was pared by 4 bases and J by 5 bases, with 8 bases of the junction left unmatched. CDR3 size: 15 residues. In germline, CDR1 is MDHEN, CDR2 SYDVKM. CDR3 sequence: CASSSAGGRWETQYF. The CDR3 DNA reads as TGTGCCAGCAGTTCCGCGGGGGGGCGTTGGGAGACCCAGTACTTC.

This clonotype was counted at least ten times. This chain connects TRBV12-3 or TRBV12-4 to TRBJ2-4; D may be TRBD2 (5 bases). The CDR3 runs to 15 residues. V was clipped by 2 bases and J by 2 bases, with 10 bases between them. The CDR3 is CASSLRGPSKNIQYF. The CDR3 DNA reads TGTGCCAGCAGTTTACGGGGTCCCTCCAAAAACATTCAGTACTTC.

The gene calls are TRBV20-1 and TRBJ2-7; maybe TRBD1 (5 bases). V shed 3 bases and J shed 3 bases, with 27 bases lying between them. Looked up from germline, CDR1 is DFQATT and CDR2 is SNEGSKA (reference sequence). This CDR3 contains 18 residues. The CDR3 DNA sequence: TGCAGTGCTAGTGGGTTGACTCTGACAGAATTTCCGCTCTACGAGCAGTACTTC. Translating gives CSASGLTLTEFPLYEQYF.

The chain carries TRBV6-1 and TRBJ2-4; 9 bases align to TRBD2. CDR1 is MNHNS, CDR2 SASEGT, per germline. With 7 bases clipped from V and 0 bases from J, the junction kept 4 bases outside the gene matches. CDR3 length equals 15 residues. CDR3 nucleotides: TGTGCCAGCACCACACTAGCGGGAGCCAAAAACATTCAGTACTTC. It translates to CASTTLAGAKNIQYF.

The rearrangement joins TRBV5-1 to TRBJ2-1, with TRBD2 identical over 14 bases. V lost 2 bases to trimming and J lost 4 bases; unmatched junction nucleotides: 8. Germline-derived CDR1 and CDR2 are SGHRS and YFSETQ. The CDR3 extends over 18 amino acids. DNA for the CDR3: TGCGCCAGCAGCTTCGCGGGACTAGCGGGGGCTGTTTACAATGAGCAGTTCTTC. It codes for CASSFAGLAGAVYNEQFF.

The chain is built from TRBV10-3 and TRBJ2-2; 10 bases fit TRBD1. Unmatched junction bases numbered 11, after V lost 4 bases and J lost 6 bases. Germline CDR1 reads ENHRY; CDR2 reads SYGVKD. There are 17 residues in the CDR3. The DNA for the CDR3 is TGTGCCATCAGTGTCGGAGTGGGACAGGGGTGGTCCGGGGAGCTGTTTTTT. Translation gives CAISVGVGQGWSGELFF.

This chain joins TRBV3-1 and TRBJ2-3; 8 nucleotides agree with TRBD2. This CDR3 is built from 16 residues. Germline trimming cut 0 bases from V and 4 bases from J; bases unmatched to any gene: 6. CDR1 and CDR2 (germline): LGHDT, YNNKEL (reference sequence). The DNA of the CDR3 is TGTGCCAGCAGCCAAGATATGAGCGGGAGAGCAGATACGCAGTATTTT. Translated, it gives CASSQDMSGRADTQYF.

J is TRBJ2-6 and V is TRBV3-1; the D call may be TRBD1 or TRBD2 (5 bases each). This CDR3 has 17 residues. The ends were cut back, 4 bases at V and 0 bases at J, with 13 bases in the middle. The germline V gene encodes CDR1 LGHDT and CDR2 YNNKEL (reference sequence). The chain's CDR3 is CASSPGTGYSGANVLTF. Written as DNA, the CDR3 is TGTGCCAGCAGCCCCGGGACCGGATACTCTGGGGCCAACGTCCTGACTTTC.

This clonotype occurred a few times. The chain carries TRBV28 and TRBJ2-7; the match to TRBD2 covers 14 bases. The CDR3 totals 15 residues. The trim removed 5 bases at V and 6 bases at J, leaving 6 bases unmatched. Per the germline V gene, CDR1 is MDHEN and CDR2 is SYDVKM. CDR3 region: CASSLGTSGSPEQYF. In DNA form, the CDR3 reads TGTGCCAGCAGTCTAGGGACTAGCGGGAGTCCCGAGCAGTACTTC.

The chain has TRBV6-1 and TRBJ1-2; 7 bases fit TRBD1. Germline CDR1 reads MNHNS; CDR2 reads SASEGT. This CDR3 spans 13 amino acids. V shed 7 bases and J 8 bases; nucleotides not matched to a gene: 10. CDR3 DNA sequence: TGTGCCAGCACAAACACAGGGGCGCGAGGCTACACCTTC. This gives the protein CASTNTGARGYTF.

The V and J genes are TRBV6-1 and TRBJ1-1; 10 bases agree with TRBD1. The CDR3 loop spans 13 amino acids. V trimming: 6 bases; J trimming: 10 bases; junction bases outside the gene matches: 8. In germline, CDR1 is MNHNS, CDR2 SASEGT. The CDR3 here is CASRKDRGLGAFF. For the CDR3, the DNA is TGTGCCAGCAGAAAAGACAGGGGGCTCGGAGCTTTCTTT.

This clonotype was detected once. The chain couples TRBV14 to TRBJ2-3; tentative D call: TRBD1 (6 bases). Trimming stripped 2 bases from V and 1 base from J, with 10 bases between. Germline CDR1 SGHDN, CDR2 FVKESK. The length of the CDR3 is 15 residues. The CDR3 reads CASSQTGRGTDTQYF. CDR3 DNA: TGTGCCAGCAGCCAAACAGGGCGCGGCACAGATACGCAGTATTTT.

This clonotype came up a few times. The V and J genes are TRBV10-3 and TRBJ2-3; 8 bases agree with TRBD1. There are 15 residues in the CDR3. The V segment lost 11 bases and the J segment 2 bases; nucleotides outside the gene matches: 12. The germline V gene has CDR1 ENHRY and CDR2 SYGVKD. CDR3 nucleotide sequence: TGTGCCTCCTACCCCGGGGACAGGAACACAGATACGCAGTATTTT. It translates to CASYPGDRNTDTQYF.

This clonotype was recorded a few times. This chain joins TRBV3-1 and TRBJ2-3; D call uncertain. The V end was cut by 4 bases, the J end by 0 bases, with 11 bases between. The CDR3 spans 15 residues. Germline V gene sequence: CDR1 LGHDT, CDR2 YNNKEL (reference sequence). CDR3 in DNA: TGTGCCAGCAGCCTCAAGCCCCACAGCACAGATACGCAGTATTTT. This gives the protein CASSLKPHSTDTQYF.